Below are 24 T cell receptor beta chains sequenced from a single sample in a study of T cell responses to AZD1222 COVID-19 vaccine. Assay used: immunoSEQ multiplex PCR; TCRdb lists only in-frame clones, some missing. This sample has 150,000 or so clones, with around 92% found just once. The source was peripheral blood, collected 28 days after the second AZD1222 dose. These receptors came from an adult who received the AZD1222 COVID-19 vaccine.

The genes are TRBV6-1 and TRBJ2-6; D unclear. This CDR3 region has 15 residues. The germline V gene has CDR1 MNHNS and CDR2 SASEGT. V lost 1 base and J 0 bases, leaving 4 bases between the germline ends. The DNA of the CDR3 is TGTGCCAGCAGTGAAGAGGGCTCTGGGGCCAACGTCCTGACTTTC. This sequence encodes CASSEEGSGANVLTF.

To note about this clone: The sample has other DNA sequences that encode this CDR3 too. The chain combines TRBV9 with TRBJ2-5; TRBD1 matches at 7 bases. Germline loops: CDR1 SGDLS, CDR2 YYNGEE. The CDR3 loop spans 14 amino acids. The junction had 2 bases not matched to a gene; V was cut back by 3 bases and J by 0 bases. For the CDR3, the DNA is TGTGCCAGCAGCGCCGGGACAGACCAAGAGACCCAGTACTTC. Translated, it gives CASSAGTDQETQYF.

V gene TRBV7-3 combines with J gene TRBJ2-7; D is perhaps TRBD1 or TRBD2 (5 bases each). CDR1 and CDR2 (germline): SGHTA, FQGTGA. V lost 5 bases, J lost 1 base, and 12 bases lay in between. The CDR3 spans 14 residues. The CDR3 bases are TGTGCCAGCAGCCATGGGGACGGATCCTACGAGCAGTACTTC. Translated, it gives CASSHGDGSYEQYF.

The genes are TRBV18 and TRBJ2-1; D remains unclear. Germline V CDR1 and CDR2: KGHSH, LQKENI. This CDR3 comprises 13 residues. With 3 bases removed from V and 5 bases from J, the gap between germline ends came to 8 bases. DNA of the CDR3: TGTGCCAGCTCACCCGGTTTAGACAATGAGCAGTTCTTC. Translated: CASSPGLDNEQFF.

This clone was seen repeatedly, ten times or more. V usage is TRBV5-4 and J usage is TRBJ1-2, with D possibly TRBD1 on 5 matching bases. The CDR3 has 15 amino acids. The V end lost 0 bases, the J end lost 8 bases, and 17 bases lay between the germline ends. Germline CDR1 SGHNT, CDR2 YYREEE (reference sequence). The CDR3 is CASSLEKGQQGGYTF. The DNA of the CDR3 is TGTGCCAGCAGCTTGGAAAAGGGGCAGCAAGGAGGCTACACCTTC. The variable domain in full, with the rest retrieved from reference TRBV5-4 and TRBJ1-2, is ETGVTQSPTHLIKTRGQQVTLRCSSQSGHNTVSWYQQALGQGPQFIFQYYREEENGRGNFPPRFSGLQFPNYSSELNVNALELDDSALYLCASSLEKGQQGGYTFGSGTRLTVV.

This chain connects TRBV4-1 to TRBJ1-1; D is ambiguous. V lost 0 bases to trimming and J lost 1 base, with 6 bases between them. This CDR3 spans 14 amino acids. Per the germline V gene, CDR1 is MGHRA and CDR2 is YSYEKL. This CDR3 is CASSQEPGNTEAFF. Here the CDR3 DNA reads TGCGCCAGCAGCCAAGAACCAGGGAACACTGAAGCTTTCTTT.

This rearrangement joins TRBV4-2 to TRBJ2-5; possible D gene TRBD1, 6 bases. V was cut by 0 bases and J by 0 bases, with 11 bases left in between. Germline CDR1 and CDR2: LGHNA and YNFKEQ. The CDR3 is 16 residues long. The CDR3 spells CASSQDRPGDQETQYF. The CDR3 nucleotides read TGTGCCAGCAGCCAAGATAGGCCAGGGGACCAAGAGACCCAGTACTTC.

This chain uses TRBV5-4 with TRBJ2-5, with 14 bases that match TRBD2. The germline V gene has CDR1 SGHNT and CDR2 YYREEE (reference sequence). The J segment lost 1 base and the V segment lost 3 bases, leaving 5 bases of the junction unmatched. The CDR3 spans 17 residues. CDR3 amino acids: CASSSGLAGGAQETQYF. In DNA, the CDR3 is TGTGCCAGCAGCTCAGGACTAGCGGGGGGTGCCCAAGAGACCCAGTACTTC.

This rearrangement joins TRBV25-1 to TRBJ2-1, with TRBD2 matching over 7 bases. The CDR3 is 14 amino acids. Germline V gene lookup returns CDR1 MGHDK and CDR2 SYGVNS. V shed 0 bases and J 7 bases; nucleotides not matched to a gene: 3. CDR3 sequence: CASSEYGRDNEQFF. CDR3 bases: TGTGCCAGCAGTGAATATGGGAGGGATAATGAGCAGTTCTTC.

This clone has just a few counts. The V gene is TRBV6-5, the J gene TRBJ1-2, with D tentatively TRBD1 (5 bases). Looked up from germline, CDR1 is MNHEY and CDR2 is SVGAGI. V lost 1 base and J 5 bases, leaving 11 bases between the germline ends. The CDR3 extends over 14 amino acids. The CDR3 nucleotides read TGTGCCAGCAGTTACTTGGGGACGCGGTATGGCTACACCTTC. Protein product: CASSYLGTRYGYTF.

The J gene is TRBJ2-2, the V gene TRBV6-5; perhaps D is TRBD1 or TRBD2 (6 bases each). CDR1 and CDR2 (germline): MNHEY, SVGAGI. CDR3 length equals 14 residues. V shed 9 bases and J shed 7 bases, with 18 bases lying between them. CDR3 in amino acids: CASSTGGPVGELFF. CDR3 nucleotide sequence: TGTGCCAGTTCGACTGGGGGGCCGGTCGGGGAGCTGTTTTTT.

The V and J genes are TRBV10-3 and TRBJ1-5; D might be TRBD1 (5 bases). Looked up from germline, CDR1 is ENHRY and CDR2 is SYGVKD. The CDR3 is made up of 17 amino acids. V gave up 0 bases and J gave up 0 bases, with 12 bases separating them. The CDR3 DNA is TGTGCCATCAGTGAGTCAGACAGCTCTTATAGCAATCAGCCCCAGCATTTT. Protein product: CAISESDSSYSNQPQHF.

This rearrangement joins TRBV4-1 to TRBJ1-1, with 10 bases identical to TRBD1. V shed 1 base, J shed 1 base, and the junction held 0 bases outside the gene matches. This CDR3 is 15 amino acids long. CDR1 is MGHRA, CDR2 YSYEKL, per germline. The CDR3 reads CASSQGTGGNTEAFF. The CDR3 region has the DNA TGCGCCAGCAGCCAAGGGACAGGGGGGAACACTGAAGCTTTCTTT.

V and J are TRBV12-5 and TRBJ1-5, with D possibly TRBD1 on 5 matching bases. The CDR3 runs to 14 residues. Germline assignment: CDR1 LGHNT and CDR2 FRNRAP. Deletions cut 1 base from V and 5 bases from J, with 9 bases between. CDR3 sequence reads: CASGLDRLDQPQHF. CDR3 nucleotide sequence: TGTGCTAGTGGTTTGGACAGGCTGGATCAGCCCCAGCATTTT.

V gene TRBV3-1 (or the pseudogene TRBV3-2) combines with J gene TRBJ2-1; the match to TRBD1 covers 7 bases. Per the germline V gene, CDR1 is LGHDT and CDR2 is YNNKEL (reference sequence). There are 16 residues in the CDR3. Trimming at V came to 5 bases and at J to 6 bases, leaving 13 bases not matched to a gene. The CDR3: CASSFRSPGQANEQFF. The CDR3 region has the DNA TGTGCCAGCAGCTTCCGGTCCCCTGGACAGGCCAATGAGCAGTTCTTC.

CDR3 DNA sequence: TGTGCCAGCAGGCCCGGGGGGTGGGATGAGCAGTTCTTC. Its translation: CASRPGGWDEQFF. The V call is TRBV3-1 (or the pseudogene TRBV3-2), the J call TRBJ2-1; 7 positions agree with TRBD2. V trimming: 6 bases; J trimming: 8 bases; junction bases outside the gene matches: 7. Germline assignment: CDR1 LGHDT and CDR2 YNNKEL (reference sequence). The CDR3 length is 13 residues.

The rearrangement links TRBV18 to TRBJ1-1; D is possibly TRBD1 (6 bases). V shed 3 bases and J shed 2 bases, with 13 bases lying between them. Germline CDR1 reads KGHSH; CDR2 reads LQKENI. This CDR3 is 15 amino acids long. Written as DNA, the CDR3 is TGTGCCAGCTCACCCGCGGGGGGCAGAAACACTGAAGCTTTCTTT. It codes for CASSPAGGRNTEAFF.

The V gene is TRBV6-6, the J gene TRBJ1-3; 8 bases line up with TRBD1. Germline V gene lookup returns CDR1 MNHNY and CDR2 SVGAGI (reference sequence). V trimming: 4 bases; J trimming: 9 bases; junction bases outside the gene matches: 5. The CDR3 runs 13 residues. Here the CDR3 DNA reads TGTGCCAGCAGTTGGGGACAGGCGGGCACCATATATTTT. As protein: CASSWGQAGTIYF.

This rearrangement joins TRBV6-6 to TRBJ2-7; D is uncertain. The CDR3 sequence is 16 residues long. Germline-derived CDR1 and CDR2 are MNHNY and SVGAGI (reference sequence). V was cut by 5 bases and J by 0 bases, with 17 bases left in between. CDR3 in DNA: TGTGCCAGCAGTCCACCGGACCTAAGTAACTCCTACGAGCAGTACTTC. Its protein product is CASSPPDLSNSYEQYF.

This chain links TRBV7-8 with TRBJ1-2; a weak D match, TRBD1 (5 bases). The V gene lost 2 bases and the J gene lost 6 bases, with 13 bases spanning the gap. Per the germline V gene, CDR1 is SGHVS and CDR2 is FQNEAQ. The CDR3 sequence is 14 residues long. CDR3 DNA: TGTGCCAGCAGCTTACAGGGAGAGTTCCATGGCTACACCTTC. This sequence encodes CASSLQGEFHGYTF.

The chain couples TRBV9 to TRBJ1-2; D remains unclear. This CDR3 spans 17 amino acids. Germline loops: CDR1 SGDLS, CDR2 YYNGEE. V gave up 3 bases and J gave up 1 base, with 19 bases separating them. The CDR3 DNA reads TGTGCCAGCAGCGAGGTTCAGAGGGTAGCTGGTAACTATGGCTACACCTTC. This sequence encodes CASSEVQRVAGNYGYTF.

The CDR3 nucleotides read TGTGCCAGCAGCGTATTCGGGACAGGGGGCCAAGAGACCCAGTACTTC. It translates to CASSVFGTGGQETQYF. The chain carries TRBV9 and TRBJ2-5, with 11 bases aligning to TRBD1. CDR3 length equals 16 residues. The V and J ends lost 1 base and 1 base, in that order; junction bases with no gene match: 3. Germline V gene sequence: CDR1 SGDLS, CDR2 YYNGEE.

The chain employs TRBV12-3 or TRBV12-4 and TRBJ1-4, with TRBD1 matching over 8 bases. V shed 10 bases, J shed 7 bases, and the junction held 8 bases outside the gene matches. The length of the CDR3 is 13 residues. The CDR3 sequence is CATQGARVEKLFF. The DNA of the CDR3 is TGTGCCACTCAGGGGGCTCGGGTTGAAAAACTGTTTTTT.

The gene calls are TRBV5-1 and TRBJ2-1; TRBD1 matches 10 bases. The germline CDR1 and CDR2 sequences are SGHRS and YFSETQ. V shed 0 bases and J 3 bases; nucleotides not matched to a gene: 3. This CDR3 region has 16 residues. The CDR3 DNA is TGCGCCAGCAGCTTGGAGGGGACAGGGGACTACAATGAGCAGTTCTTC. This translates into CASSLEGTGDYNEQFF.